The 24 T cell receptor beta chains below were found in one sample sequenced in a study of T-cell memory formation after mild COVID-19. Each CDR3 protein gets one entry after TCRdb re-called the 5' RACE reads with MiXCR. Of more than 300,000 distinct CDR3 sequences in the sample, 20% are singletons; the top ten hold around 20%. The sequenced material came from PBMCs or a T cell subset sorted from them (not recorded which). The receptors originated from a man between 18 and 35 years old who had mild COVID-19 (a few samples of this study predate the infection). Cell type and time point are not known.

The CDR3 nucleotides read TGTGCCAGCAGCTTATCCGGGACAGTTAACACCGGGGAGCTGTTTTTT. Amino acid sequence: CASSLSGTVNTGELFF. The chain employs TRBV7-6 and TRBJ2-2; 7 bases are a match to TRBD1. Germline V gene lookup returns CDR1 SGHVS and CDR2 FNYEAQ. J gave up 2 bases and V 2 bases, and 5 bases lay outside the gene matches. The CDR3 loop spans 16 amino acids.

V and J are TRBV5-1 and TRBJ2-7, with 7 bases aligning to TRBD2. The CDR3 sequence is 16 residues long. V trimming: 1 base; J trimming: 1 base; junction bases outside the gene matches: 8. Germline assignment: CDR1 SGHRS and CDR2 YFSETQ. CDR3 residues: CASSLLVGGTSYEQYF. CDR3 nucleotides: TGCGCCAGCAGCTTGTTGGTGGGGGGGACGTCCTACGAGCAGTACTTC.

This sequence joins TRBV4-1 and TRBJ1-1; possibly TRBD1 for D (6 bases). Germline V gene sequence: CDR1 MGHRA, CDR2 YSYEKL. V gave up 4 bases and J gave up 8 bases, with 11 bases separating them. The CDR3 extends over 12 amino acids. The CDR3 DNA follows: TGCGCCAGCAGCCTCAGGACAGAGGAAGCTTTCTTT. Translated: CASSLRTEEAFF.

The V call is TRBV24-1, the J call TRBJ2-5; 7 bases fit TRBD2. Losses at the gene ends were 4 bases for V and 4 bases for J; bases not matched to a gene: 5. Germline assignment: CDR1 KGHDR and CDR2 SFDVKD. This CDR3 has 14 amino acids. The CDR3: CATSDPRLAETQYF. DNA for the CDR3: TGTGCCACCAGTGACCCCCGACTAGCAGAGACCCAGTACTTC.

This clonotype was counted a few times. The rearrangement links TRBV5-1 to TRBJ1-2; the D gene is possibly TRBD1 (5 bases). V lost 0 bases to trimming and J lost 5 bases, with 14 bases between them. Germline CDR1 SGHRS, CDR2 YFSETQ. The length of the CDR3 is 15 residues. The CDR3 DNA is TGCGCCAGCAGCTTGGGAGCAGGGATTGGGTATGGCTACACCTTC. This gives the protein CASSLGAGIGYGYTF.

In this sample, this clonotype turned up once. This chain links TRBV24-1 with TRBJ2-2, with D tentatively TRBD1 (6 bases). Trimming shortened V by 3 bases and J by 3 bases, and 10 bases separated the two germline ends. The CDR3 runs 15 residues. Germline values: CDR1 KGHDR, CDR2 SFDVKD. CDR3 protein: CATSDATGYTGELFF. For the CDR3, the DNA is TGTGCCACCAGTGATGCCACAGGGTACACCGGGGAGCTGTTTTTT.

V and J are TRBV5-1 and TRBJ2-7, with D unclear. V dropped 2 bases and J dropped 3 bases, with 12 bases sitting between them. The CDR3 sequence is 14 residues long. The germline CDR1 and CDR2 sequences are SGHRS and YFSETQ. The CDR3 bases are TGCGCCAGCAGCTTCGGAAAGGGTAGCTACGAGCAGTACGTC. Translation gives CASSFGKGSYEQYV.

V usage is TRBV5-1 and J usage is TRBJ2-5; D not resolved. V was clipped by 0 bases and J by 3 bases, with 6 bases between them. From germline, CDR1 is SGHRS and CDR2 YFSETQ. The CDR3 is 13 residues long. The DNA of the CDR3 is TGCGCCAGCAGCTTGGCCGCGGAAGAGACCCAGTACTTC. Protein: CASSLAAEETQYF.

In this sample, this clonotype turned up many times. DNA of the CDR3: TGTGCCAGCAGCCTAGGACTAGCGGGCTCCTACAATGAGCAGTTCTTC. Amino acids: CASSLGLAGSYNEQFF. The rearrangement uses TRBV5-6 and TRBJ2-1; 11 nucleotides agree with TRBD2. V gave up 4 bases and J gave up 0 bases; unmatched junction bases: 3. CDR1 SGHDT and CDR2 YYEEEE come from the germline V gene. CDR3 length: 16 amino acids.

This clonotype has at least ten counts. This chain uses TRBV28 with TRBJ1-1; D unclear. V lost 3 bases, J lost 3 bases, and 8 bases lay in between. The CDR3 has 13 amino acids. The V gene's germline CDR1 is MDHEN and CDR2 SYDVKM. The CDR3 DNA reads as TGTGCCAGCAGTTTGAAACAGTACACTGAAGCTTTCTTT. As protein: CASSLKQYTEAFF. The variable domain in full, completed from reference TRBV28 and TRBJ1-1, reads DVKVTQSSRYLVKRTGEKVFLECVQDMDHENMFWYRQDPGLGLRLIYFSYDVKMKEKGDIPEGYSVSREKKERFSLILESASTNQTSMYLCASSLKQYTEAFFGQGTRLTVV.

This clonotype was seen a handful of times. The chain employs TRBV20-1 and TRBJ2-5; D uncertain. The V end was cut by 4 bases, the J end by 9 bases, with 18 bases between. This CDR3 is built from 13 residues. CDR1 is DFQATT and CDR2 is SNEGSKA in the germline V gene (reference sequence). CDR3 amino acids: CSATRPAEGAQYF. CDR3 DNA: TGCAGTGCTACCCGACCGGCCGAAGGAGCCCAGTACTTC.

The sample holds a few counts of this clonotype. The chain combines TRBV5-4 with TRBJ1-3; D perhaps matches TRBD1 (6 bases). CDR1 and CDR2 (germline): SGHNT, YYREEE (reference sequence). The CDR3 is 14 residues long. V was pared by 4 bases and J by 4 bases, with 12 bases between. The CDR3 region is CASSRGTLGNTIYF. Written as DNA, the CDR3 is TGTGCCAGCAGCCGCGGGACATTAGGAAACACCATATATTTT.

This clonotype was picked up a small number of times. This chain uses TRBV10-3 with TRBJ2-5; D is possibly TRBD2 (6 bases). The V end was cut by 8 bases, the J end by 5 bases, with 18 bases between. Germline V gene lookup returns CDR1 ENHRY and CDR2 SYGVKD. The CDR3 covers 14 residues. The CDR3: CAIGGRLVGETQYF. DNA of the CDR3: TGTGCCATCGGGGGAAGACTAGTCGGGGAGACCCAGTACTTC.

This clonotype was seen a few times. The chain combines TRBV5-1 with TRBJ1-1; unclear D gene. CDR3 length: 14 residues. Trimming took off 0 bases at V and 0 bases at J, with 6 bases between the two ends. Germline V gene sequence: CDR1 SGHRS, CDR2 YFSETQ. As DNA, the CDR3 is TGCGCCAGCAGCTTGGGGACCATGAACACTGAAGCTTTCTTT. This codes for CASSLGTMNTEAFF.

CDR3 nucleotides: TGCAGTGCTAGAGTCGTCGGGATCAATTCACCCCTCCACTTT. Residues: CSARVVGINSPLHF. V usage is TRBV20-1 and J usage is TRBJ1-6; no clear D gene. The CDR3 spans 14 residues. The ends were cut back, 1 base at V and 7 bases at J, with 11 bases in the middle. From germline, CDR1 is DFQATT and CDR2 SNEGSKA (reference sequence).

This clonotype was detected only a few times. The CDR3 nucleotides read TGCGCCAGCAGCCAAGTGGAGGGACCTCGTCATACGCAGTATTTT. It codes for CASSQVEGPRHTQYF. The rearrangement links TRBV4-3 to TRBJ2-3; possibly TRBD2 for D (6 bases). The germline V gene has CDR1 LGHNA and CDR2 YSLEER. Trimming removed 1 base at V and 7 bases at J, with 15 bases between. The CDR3 spans 15 residues.

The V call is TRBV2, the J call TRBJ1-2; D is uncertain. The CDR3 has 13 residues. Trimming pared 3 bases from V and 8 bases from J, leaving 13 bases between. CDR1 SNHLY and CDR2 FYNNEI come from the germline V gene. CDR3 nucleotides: TGTGCCAGCAGTGAGCCAAGCCCCCGGGGCTACACCTTC. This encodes CASSEPSPRGYTF.

The CDR3 bases are TGTGCCAGCAGCATCACAGGGGGTTTCTATGGCTACACCTTC. Translating gives CASSITGGFYGYTF. This chain joins TRBV7-2 and TRBJ1-2; 8 positions match TRBD1. Germline V lookup: CDR1 SGHTA, CDR2 FQGNSA. The CDR3 has 14 residues. Trimming cost V 5 bases and J 4 bases; bases outside gene matches: 6. The full variable domain, completed using reference TRBV7-2 and TRBJ1-2, is GAGVSQSPSNKVTEKGKDVELRCDPISGHTALYWYRQSLGQGLEFLIYFQGNSAPDKSGLPSDRFSAERTGGSVSTLTIQRTQQEDSAVYLCASSITGGFYGYTFGSGTRLTVV.

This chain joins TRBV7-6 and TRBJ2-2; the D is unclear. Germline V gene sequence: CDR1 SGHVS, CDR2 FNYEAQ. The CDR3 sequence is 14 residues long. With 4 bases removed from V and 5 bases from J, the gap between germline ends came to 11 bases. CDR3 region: CASSSEDVTGELFF. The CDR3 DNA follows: TGTGCCAGCAGCTCAGAGGACGTGACCGGGGAGCTGTTTTTT.

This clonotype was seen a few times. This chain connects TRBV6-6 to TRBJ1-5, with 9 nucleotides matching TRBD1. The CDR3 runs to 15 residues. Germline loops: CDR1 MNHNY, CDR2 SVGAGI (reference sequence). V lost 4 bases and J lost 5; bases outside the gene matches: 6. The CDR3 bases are TGTGCCAGCAGTTCGGGACAGGGAGGGTATCAGCCCCAGCATTTT. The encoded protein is CASSSGQGGYQPQHF.

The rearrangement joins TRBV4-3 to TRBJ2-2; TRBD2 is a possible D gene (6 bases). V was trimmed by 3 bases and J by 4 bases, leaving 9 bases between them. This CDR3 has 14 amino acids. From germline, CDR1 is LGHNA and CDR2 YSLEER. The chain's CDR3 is CASSQAGSTGELFF. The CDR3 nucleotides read TGCGCCAGCAGCCAGGCGGGGTCCACCGGGGAGCTGTTTTTT.

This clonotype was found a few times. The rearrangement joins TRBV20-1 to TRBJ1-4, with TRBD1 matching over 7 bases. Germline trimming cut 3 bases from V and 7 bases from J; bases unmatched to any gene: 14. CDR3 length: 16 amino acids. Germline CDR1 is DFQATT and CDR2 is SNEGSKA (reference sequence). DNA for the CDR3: TGCAGTGCTAGGGCCAGGGGGGTTATGCGAAGTGAAAAACTGTTTTTT. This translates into CSARARGVMRSEKLFF.

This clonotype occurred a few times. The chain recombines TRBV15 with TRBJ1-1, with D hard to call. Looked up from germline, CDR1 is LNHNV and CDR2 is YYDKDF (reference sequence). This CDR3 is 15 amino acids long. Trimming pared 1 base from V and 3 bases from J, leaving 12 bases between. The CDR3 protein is CATSRGASVDTEAFF. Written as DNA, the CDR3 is TGTGCCACCAGCAGAGGGGCCAGTGTGGACACTGAAGCTTTCTTT.

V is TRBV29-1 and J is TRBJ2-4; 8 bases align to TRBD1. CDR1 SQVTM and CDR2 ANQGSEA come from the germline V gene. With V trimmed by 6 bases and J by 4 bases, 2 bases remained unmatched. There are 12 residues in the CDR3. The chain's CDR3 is CSVRGLKNIQYF. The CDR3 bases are TGCAGCGTCAGGGGGCTAAAAAACATTCAGTACTTC.